These 26 T cell receptor beta chains share one sample of origin, sequenced in a study of cytomegalovirus exposure and HLA in healthy donors. Method: immunoSEQ multiplex PCR; TCRdb's copy keeps in-frame clones and lacks some. The sample lists about 160,000 clones; around 88% were seen once. The sample taken for sequencing was PBMCs. Source of these receptors: a young woman in good health and CMV-seronegative.

V and J are TRBV30 and TRBJ1-3; D ambiguous. Germline V gene sequence: CDR1 GTSNPN, CDR2 SVGIG (reference sequence). The CDR3 loop spans 13 amino acids. Trimming left V 8 bases short and J 1 base short, with 12 bases between. The CDR3 reads CARDTDSGNTIYF. The CDR3 DNA follows: TGTGCCCGCGACACAGATTCTGGAAACACCATATATTTT.

The J gene is TRBJ1-5, the V gene TRBV15; D gene unclear. The CDR3 is 13 amino acids. Germline CDR1 reads LNHNV; CDR2 reads YYDKDF (reference sequence). V was shortened by 8 bases and J by 4 bases, with 12 bases between the two germline ends. In DNA form, the CDR3 reads TGTGCCACCGGAGTTGCCCCTAATCAGCCCCAGCATTTT. This gives the protein CATGVAPNQPQHF.

The chain links TRBV9 to TRBJ1-1; D is ambiguous. Looked up from germline, CDR1 is SGDLS and CDR2 is YYNGEE. V lost 0 bases and J 8 bases, leaving 14 bases between the germline ends. This CDR3 comprises 14 residues. CDR3 DNA: TGTGCCAGCAGCGTAGAATTTGGTGGCGGAGAAGCTTTCTTT. It codes for CASSVEFGGGEAFF.

V usage is TRBV7-6 and J usage is TRBJ2-1, with 7 bases matching TRBD2. Per the germline V gene, CDR1 is SGHVS and CDR2 is FNYEAQ. The CDR3 runs 18 residues. The junction had 10 bases not matched to a gene; V was cut back by 1 base and J by 1 base. The CDR3 reads CASSLGLGTTASYNEQFF. The CDR3 nucleotides read TGTGCCAGCAGCTTAGGCTTGGGGACTACCGCTTCCTACAATGAGCAGTTCTTC.

This clone was recorded only once. The chain couples TRBV6-6 to TRBJ1-2, with TRBD1 identical over 10 bases. The length of the CDR3 is 15 residues. The ends lost 11 bases at V and 5 bases at J; junction bases unmatched: 14. From germline, CDR1 is MNHNY and CDR2 SVGAGI (reference sequence). The CDR3 spells CASEFEGQGSYGYTF. CDR3 DNA sequence: TGTGCCTCCGAATTTGAGGGACAGGGGTCTTATGGCTACACCTTC.

The gene calls are TRBV6-1 and TRBJ2-1, with D possibly being TRBD2 (7 bases). The CDR3 is made up of 17 amino acids. The V gene lost 1 base and the J gene lost 1 base, with 14 bases spanning the gap. CDR1 and CDR2 (germline): MNHNS, SASEGT. The DNA for the CDR3 is TGTGCCAGCAGTGAAGAAAGGGGGGGATCATCCTACAATGAGCAGTTCTTC. It is translated as CASSEERGGSSYNEQFF.

The chain has TRBV7-9 and TRBJ1-5; 8 nucleotides line up with TRBD1. Per the germline V gene, CDR1 is SEHNR and CDR2 is FQNEAQ (reference sequence). The CDR3 consists of 15 residues. The V and J ends lost 5 bases and 2 bases, in that order; junction bases with no gene match: 5. CDR3 sequence reads: CASSAAGGGNQPQHF. Here the CDR3 DNA reads TGTGCCAGCAGCGCAGCAGGGGGCGGCAATCAGCCCCAGCATTTT. The variable domain in full, with the rest retrieved from reference TRBV7-9 and TRBJ1-5, is DTGVSQNPRHKITKRGQNVTFRCDPISEHNRLYWYRQTLGQGPEFLTYFQNEAQLEKSRLLSDRFSAERPKGSFSTLEIQRTEQGDSAMYLCASSAAGGGNQPQHFGDGTRLSIL.

In its sample, this clone was seen a few times. The V and J genes are TRBV30 and TRBJ2-2; perhaps TRBD1 as D (6 bases). V was clipped by 0 bases and J by 2 bases, with 10 bases between them. Germline CDR1 and CDR2: GTSNPN and SVGIG (reference sequence). The CDR3 sequence is 15 residues long. The CDR3 protein is CAWSVRTVNTGELFF. CDR3 sequence (DNA): TGTGCCTGGAGTGTAAGGACAGTAAACACCGGGGAGCTGTTTTTT.

The V gene is TRBV4-1, the J gene TRBJ2-5; 7 bases are a match to TRBD2. The ends lost 4 bases at V and 4 bases at J; junction bases unmatched: 3. CDR3 length: 13 amino acids. Per germline, CDR1 MGHRA and CDR2 YSYEKL. The CDR3 spells CASSLGLPETQYF. The CDR3 DNA is TGCGCCAGCAGCCTGGGACTACCAGAGACCCAGTACTTC.

The chain couples TRBV6-4 to TRBJ2-2, with 10 bases fitting TRBD2. After removal of 2 bases from V and 4 bases from J, the junction contained 4 bases not matched to a gene. The CDR3 loop spans 16 amino acids. Germline-derived CDR1 and CDR2 are MRHNA and SNTAGT. The CDR3 bases are TGTGCCAGCAGTGACCTAGCGGGAGCGGGCACCGGGGAGCTGTTTTTT. Its translation is CASSDLAGAGTGELFF.

V and J are TRBV4-3 and TRBJ2-3; 7 bases are a match to TRBD1. V was clipped by 1 base and J by 4 bases; unmatched bases: 5. Per the germline V gene, CDR1 is LGHNA and CDR2 is YSLEER. The length of the CDR3 is 15 residues. The CDR3 reads CASSQGGGVADTQYF. Written as DNA, the CDR3 is TGCGCCAGCAGCCAAGGAGGGGGCGTAGCAGATACGCAGTATTTT.

V gene TRBV7-2 combines with J gene TRBJ1-2; D uncertain. With 1 base removed from V and 4 bases from J, the gap between germline ends came to 13 bases. Germline-derived CDR1 and CDR2 are SGHTA and FQGNSA. The CDR3 is made up of 15 amino acids. CDR3: CASSLGGLILYGYTF. The CDR3 DNA reads TGTGCCAGCAGCTTAGGCGGGCTCATCCTCTATGGCTACACCTTC.

The chain has TRBV5-1 and TRBJ1-1; D remains ambiguous. Looked up from germline, CDR1 is SGHRS and CDR2 is YFSETQ. Trimming removed 4 bases at V and 1 base at J, with 14 bases between. This CDR3 is built from 15 residues. The CDR3: CASSPLRGPNTEAFF. The CDR3 DNA reads as TGCGCCAGCAGCCCCCTCCGAGGCCCGAACACTGAAGCTTTCTTT.

The J gene is TRBJ2-2, the V gene TRBV18; TRBD2 might be the D (6 bases). The CDR3 contains 16 residues. Trimming removed 1 base from V and 2 bases from J, with 11 bases in between. The germline V gene encodes CDR1 KGHSH and CDR2 LQKENI. In nucleotides, the CDR3 is TGTGCCAGCTCACCACAGCTCGCGGGAAACACCGGGGAGCTGTTTTTT. The encoded protein is CASSPQLAGNTGELFF.

This clone was seen only once. The sample carries other DNA sequences with the same CDR3. The J gene is TRBJ1-5, the V gene TRBV18, with 10 bases aligning to TRBD1. CDR1 and CDR2 (germline): KGHSH, LQKENI. With V trimmed by 5 bases and J by 7 bases, 2 bases remained unmatched. The CDR3 is made up of 13 amino acids. The CDR3 sequence: CASSGTGDQPQHF. As DNA, the CDR3 is TGTGCCAGCTCAGGGACAGGGGACCAGCCCCAGCATTTT.

The rearrangement uses TRBV7-8 and TRBJ2-7, with D hard to call. V shed 6 bases and J shed 0 bases, with 15 bases lying between them. Per the germline V gene, CDR1 is SGHVS and CDR2 is FQNEAQ. The CDR3 loop spans 15 amino acids. CDR3 protein: CASSSSLGSSYEQYF. The DNA for the CDR3 is TGTGCCAGCAGTTCATCTCTAGGCAGCTCCTACGAGCAGTACTTC.

In its sample, this clone was seen once. CDR3 in DNA: TGCGCCAGCAGCCAAGGTGGGCTGGCGGGCATGGGGGAGCTGTTTTTT. Translating it yields CASSQGGLAGMGELFF. The V and J genes are TRBV4-1 and TRBJ2-2, with a weak D call TRBD2 (5 bases). The V gene lost 1 base and the J gene lost 8 bases, with 17 bases spanning the gap. Germline-derived CDR1 and CDR2 are MGHRA and YSYEKL. This CDR3 is 16 amino acids long.

This clone was observed once. The chain couples TRBV4-1 to TRBJ2-1, with D possibly TRBD1 on 6 matching bases. This CDR3 is 15 amino acids long. V dropped 3 bases and J dropped 7 bases, with 16 bases sitting between them. Germline V CDR1 and CDR2: MGHRA, YSYEKL. The CDR3 sequence is CASSQGFDRTNEQFF. The CDR3 DNA sequence: TGCGCCAGCAGCCAGGGGTTCGACAGGACGAATGAGCAGTTCTTC.

This clone was observed a few times. This chain links TRBV5-6 with TRBJ1-2; a weak D match, TRBD1 (6 bases). CDR3 length equals 14 residues. The V end lost 0 bases, the J end lost 4 bases, and 10 bases lay between the germline ends. In germline, CDR1 is SGHDT, CDR2 YYEEEE. The CDR3 is CASSLGQGTYGYTF. The DNA of the CDR3 is TGTGCCAGCAGCTTGGGTCAGGGGACCTATGGCTACACCTTC.

The V and J genes are TRBV7-2 and TRBJ1-4; TRBD1 matches at 10 bases. Per the germline V gene, CDR1 is SGHTA and CDR2 is FQGNSA. The CDR3 is 16 residues long. The trim removed 5 bases at V and 3 bases at J, leaving 6 bases unmatched. The CDR3 coding sequence is TGTGCCAGCAGCGACAGGGGGCCTCTTGCTAATGAAAAACTGTTTTTT. Translation: CASSDRGPLANEKLFF.

V is TRBV18 and J is TRBJ2-4; 7 nucleotides match TRBD2. This CDR3 has 18 residues. CDR1 and CDR2 from the germline V gene are KGHSH and LQKENI. Trimming cost V 2 bases and J 7 bases; bases outside gene matches: 17. In DNA, the CDR3 is TGTGCCAGCTCACCAGGGGGTGAAGCGGGGAAGGGTGCGAACATTCAGTACTTC. Amino acid sequence: CASSPGGEAGKGANIQYF.

The CDR3 nucleotides are TGTGCCAGCAGTGAACGACTCAAATCCTACGAGCAGTACTTC. It yields the protein CASSERLKSYEQYF. The genes are TRBV2 and TRBJ2-7; D call uncertain. Germline-derived CDR1 and CDR2 are SNHLY and FYNNEI. This CDR3 spans 14 amino acids. V lost 2 bases to trimming and J lost 1 base, with 9 bases between them.

The chain uses TRBV7-2 and TRBJ2-7; D unclear. The V and J ends lost 3 bases and 2 bases respectively, with 14 bases between them. Germline V gene data show CDR1 as SGHTA and CDR2 as FQGNSA. This CDR3 has 15 amino acids. The CDR3 coding sequence is TGTGCCAGCAGCTTGATCGCTATTCGAACCTACGAGCAGTACTTC. Amino acids: CASSLIAIRTYEQYF.

V gene TRBV5-4 combines with J gene TRBJ1-1, with 9 bases fitting TRBD1. Germline V gene lookup returns CDR1 SGHNT and CDR2 YYREEE (reference sequence). With 0 bases clipped from V and 6 bases from J, the junction kept 6 bases outside the gene matches. This CDR3 contains 15 residues. The CDR3 DNA follows: TGTGCCAGCAGCTTGGCGGGACAGGGCGTACCTGAAGCTTTCTTT. Amino acid sequence: CASSLAGQGVPEAFF.

The chain joins TRBV5-6 to TRBJ2-7, with a weak D call TRBD2 (5 bases). The CDR3 is 16 amino acids. V shed 0 bases and J shed 5 bases, with 18 bases lying between them. Germline-derived CDR1 and CDR2 are SGHDT and YYEEEE. The CDR3 loop reads CASSLGSAAGSDEQYF. The CDR3 DNA is TGTGCCAGCAGCTTGGGATCGGCTGCAGGTAGCGACGAGCAGTACTTC.

V usage is TRBV5-1 and J usage is TRBJ2-7, with 9 bases identical to TRBD2. Losses at the gene ends were 5 bases for V and 1 base for J; bases not matched to a gene: 7. Looked up from germline, CDR1 is SGHRS and CDR2 is YFSETQ. The CDR3 runs to 15 residues. The CDR3 DNA follows: TGCGCCAGCAGGCCGAATAGCGGGGGATCCTACGAGCAGTACTTC. This codes for CASRPNSGGSYEQYF.